The sequence of this T cell receptor beta chain was determined in a study of blood T cell repertoires in COVID-19. Overall study context: T cells, B-cell-depleted T cells, or PBMCs provided the cDNA or gDNA that served as material.

The CDR3 sequence is 15 residues long. Trimming removed 4 bases from V and 3 bases from J, with 16 bases in between. CDR1 LNHDA and CDR2 SQIVND come from the germline V gene (reference sequence). Per the original methods: Estimated nucleated cell counts came from reference gene primer amplification. The table came from immunoSEQ multiplex PCR; TCRdb's copy has only in-frame clones and leaves some out. V and J calls and clone size are copied from that table; D and trimming were computed from the DNA. Among about 410,000 clones, more than 80% were seen once, and the ten largest hold roughly 1.4%. The source material was peripheral blood. The V and J genes are TRBV19 and TRBJ2-7, with D possibly TRBD2 on 6 matching bases. This TCR was sampled from a woman under 40 with active or convalescent COVID-19. CDR3 sequence (DNA): TGTGCCAGTAGTACTCCCTTGGACGGGGGCTACGAGCAGTACTTC. It is translated as CASSTPLDGGYEQYF.